A single sample is the source of the 25 T cell receptor beta chains below, sequenced in a study of blood T cell repertoires in COVID-19. Sequencing was performed with immunoSEQ multiplex PCR; in TCRdb, only in-frame clones are kept and a portion is missing. The data contain a few hundred thousand clones, approximately 89% of them singletons. Sequenced material: PBMCs or T cells enriched from blood (not recorded which). The source is a woman in her 50s who had been exposed to COVID-19.

The rearrangement joins TRBV2 to TRBJ1-2; perhaps TRBD1 as D (6 bases). Between the trimmed V and J ends, which lost 6 bases and 1 base, there was a span of 12 bases. Germline loops: CDR1 SNHLY, CDR2 FYNNEI. There are 14 residues in the CDR3. The CDR3 here is CASRRDRFNYGYTF. As DNA, the CDR3 is TGTGCCAGCAGACGAGACAGGTTTAACTATGGCTACACCTTC.

The gene calls are TRBV5-1 and TRBJ1-2, with D perhaps matching TRBD1 (6 bases). The CDR3 covers 14 residues. Deletions cut 5 bases from V and 0 bases from J, with 11 bases between. Germline V gene lookup returns CDR1 SGHRS and CDR2 YFSETQ. The CDR3 bases are TGCGCCAGCAGGCCACAGGGAACTAACTATGGCTACACCTTC. Translated: CASRPQGTNYGYTF.

Here the CDR3 reads CASSLRQGGTEAFF. CDR3 coding DNA: TGTGCCAGCAGTTTAAGACAGGGTGGGACTGAAGCTTTCTTT. The chain couples TRBV28 to TRBJ1-1, with 7 bases identical to TRBD1. Germline lookup yields CDR1 MDHEN and CDR2 SYDVKM. V shed 2 bases and J 5 bases; nucleotides not matched to a gene: 5. The CDR3 covers 14 residues. The whole variable domain, filled in from reference TRBV28 and TRBJ1-1, reads DVKVTQSSRYLVKRTGEKVFLECVQDMDHENMFWYRQDPGLGLRLIYFSYDVKMKEKGDIPEGYSVSREKKERFSLILESASTNQTSMYLCASSLRQGGTEAFFGQGTRLTVV.

The CDR3 DNA reads as TGCGCCAGCAGTGAGGGCGGGGACAGGGGGCGATCTAACTATGGCTACACCTTC. This translates into CASSEGGDRGRSNYGYTF. This chain joins TRBV10-2 and TRBJ1-2; 12 bases match TRBD1. The CDR3 length is 18 residues. Germline trimming cut 2 bases from V and 0 bases from J; bases unmatched to any gene: 7. Germline CDR1 reads WSHSY; CDR2 reads SAAADI.

Comment on this clone: Within the sample, other DNA sequences also encode this same CDR3. The gene calls are TRBV30 and TRBJ1-1; 7 bases map to TRBD1. Germline V lookup: CDR1 GTSNPN, CDR2 SVGIG (reference sequence). This CDR3 is 13 amino acids long. Trimming removed 0 bases from V and 4 bases from J; junction bases left unmatched: 2. The CDR3 loop is CAWSVAGGTEAFF. The CDR3 region has the DNA TGTGCCTGGAGTGTCGCAGGGGGCACTGAAGCTTTCTTT.

This clone was seen once. The chain links TRBV19 to TRBJ1-5; D is perhaps TRBD1 (5 bases). The germline V gene encodes CDR1 LNHDA and CDR2 SQIVND (reference sequence). CDR3 length: 14 amino acids. V was pared by 7 bases and J by 6 bases, with 16 bases between. The CDR3 DNA reads as TGTGCCAGTAAAGATGCGGGGGGTGGTCAGCCCCAGCATTTT. Protein: CASKDAGGGQPQHF.

The CDR3 reads CASSSAWTSGDLQFF. DNA for the CDR3: TGTGCCAGCAGCTCGGCCTGGACTAGCGGGGATTTGCAGTTCTTC. V gene TRBV11-3 combines with J gene TRBJ2-1; 12 nucleotides agree with TRBD2. CDR3 length equals 15 residues. CDR1 is SGHNT and CDR2 is YENEEA in the germline V gene. V lost 4 bases and J lost 12; bases outside the gene matches: 10.

The gene calls are TRBV27 and TRBJ2-1, with 9 bases that match TRBD1. The ends lost 4 bases at V and 2 bases at J; junction bases unmatched: 9. The V gene's germline CDR1 is MNHEY and CDR2 SMNVEV (reference sequence). This CDR3 region has 17 residues. In nucleotides, the CDR3 is TGTGCCAGCAGTTCACGACAGGGACAGGGCGCCTACAATGAGCAGTTCTTC. Protein product: CASSSRQGQGAYNEQFF.

The J gene is TRBJ2-3, the V gene TRBV2, with D possibly being TRBD2 (5 bases). CDR1 is SNHLY and CDR2 is FYNNEI in the germline V gene. Trimming stripped 5 bases from V and 4 bases from J, with 13 bases between. CDR3 size: 14 residues. The CDR3 is CASSNIAFADTQYF. The CDR3 DNA follows: TGTGCCAGCAGTAATATAGCGTTTGCAGATACGCAGTATTTT.

The chain combines TRBV7-8 with TRBJ2-2; perhaps D is TRBD1 or TRBD2 (5 bases each). Trimming removed 4 bases from V and 6 bases from J, with 15 bases in between. The CDR3 totals 15 residues. Per germline, CDR1 SGHVS and CDR2 FQNEAQ. CDR3 loop: CASSSAAQGSGELFF. The CDR3 nucleotides are TGTGCCAGCAGCTCAGCGGCCCAGGGTTCCGGGGAGCTGTTTTTT.

The chain recombines TRBV2 with TRBJ1-5; possible D gene TRBD1, 6 bases. V was clipped by 4 bases and J by 3 bases, with 10 bases between them. CDR3 length equals 14 residues. Germline lookup yields CDR1 SNHLY and CDR2 FYNNEI. The CDR3: CASSVTGYNQPQHF. The CDR3 DNA reads TGTGCCAGCAGTGTGACAGGTTACAATCAGCCCCAGCATTTT.

The gene calls are TRBV19 and TRBJ2-3, with TRBD2 identical over 7 bases. Germline CDR1 reads LNHDA; CDR2 reads SQIVND (reference sequence). The CDR3 consists of 14 residues. V trimming: 4 bases; J trimming: 1 base; junction bases outside the gene matches: 2. CDR3 sequence (DNA): TGTGCCAGTAGTAATCGGGGGGGCACAGATACGCAGTATTTT. Translated, it gives CASSNRGGTDTQYF.

The DNA of the CDR3 is TGTGCCAGCAGCCAGGCGGGGGGGAGGAACACTGAAGCTTTCTTT. Translation gives CASSQAGGRNTEAFF. The chain carries TRBV14 and TRBJ1-1, with a tentative D call TRBD1 (5 bases). This CDR3 spans 15 amino acids. Per germline, CDR1 SGHDN and CDR2 FVKESK. The germline V and J ends were trimmed by 3 bases and 1 base, with 12 bases remaining between them. Full variable domain (rest looked up from reference TRBV14 and TRBJ1-1): EAGVTQFPSHSVIEKGQTVTLRCDPISGHDNLYWYRRVMGKEIKFLLHFVKESKQDESGMPNNRFLAERTGGTYSTLKVQPAELEDSGVYFCASSQAGGRNTEAFFGQGTRLTVV.

V usage is TRBV25-1 and J usage is TRBJ1-1, with no clear D. Germline CDR1 MGHDK, CDR2 SYGVNS. The CDR3 is 16 residues long. The germline V and J ends were trimmed by 5 bases and 1 base, with 17 bases remaining between them. The CDR3 region is CASSTQPKLGNTEAFF. The DNA for the CDR3 is TGTGCCAGCAGTACACAGCCGAAGCTCGGGAACACTGAAGCTTTCTTT.

The V and J genes are TRBV24-1 and TRBJ2-5; tentatively, D is TRBD1 (6 bases). Germline V CDR1 and CDR2: KGHDR, SFDVKD. The CDR3 has 15 residues. V was pared by 0 bases and J by 3 bases, with 10 bases between. The CDR3 DNA follows: TGTGCCACCAGTGATTTGGGGGCAGGGGAAGAGACCCAGTACTTC. This sequence encodes CATSDLGAGEETQYF.

The chain uses TRBV5-6 and TRBJ1-3; the D is unclear. The CDR3 runs 12 residues. Trimming pared 7 bases from V and 1 base from J, leaving 6 bases between. Germline CDR1 SGHDT, CDR2 YYEEEE. Here the CDR3 reads CASGLSGNTIYF. In DNA, the CDR3 is TGTGCCAGCGGGCTATCTGGAAACACCATATATTTT.

CDR3 sequence reads: CASSQDVGGNQPQHF. CDR3 nucleotide sequence: TGCGCCAGCAGCCAAGACGTAGGAGGCAATCAGCCCCAGCATTTT. The chain carries TRBV4-1 and TRBJ1-5, with unresolved D. V lost 0 bases to trimming and J lost 2 bases, with 8 bases between them. This CDR3 is built from 15 residues. Looked up from germline, CDR1 is MGHRA and CDR2 is YSYEKL.

This clone was recorded once. This chain links TRBV5-1 with TRBJ1-5; maybe TRBD1 (5 bases). Trimming took off 4 bases at V and 4 bases at J, with 9 bases between the two ends. CDR3 length: 13 amino acids. Germline loops: CDR1 SGHRS, CDR2 YFSETQ. CDR3 bases: TGCGCCAGCAGCCAGGGTCAGAATCAGCCCCAGCATTTT. This encodes CASSQGQNQPQHF.

This chain joins TRBV19 and TRBJ1-2; TRBD1 is a possible D gene (6 bases). Looked up from germline, CDR1 is LNHDA and CDR2 is SQIVND (reference sequence). Trimming removed 7 bases at V and 4 bases at J, with 13 bases between. This CDR3 is built from 13 residues. In DNA, the CDR3 is TGTGCCAGTAAAAACAGGGAAGGCTATGGCTACACCTTC. Translation gives CASKNREGYGYTF.

V gene TRBV29-1 combines with J gene TRBJ2-3; 8 nucleotides agree with TRBD1. V dropped 6 bases and J dropped 1; count of bases not matched to a gene: 6. This CDR3 has 14 residues. Germline V gives CDR1 SQVTM, CDR2 ANQGSEA. CDR3 bases: TGCAGCGTAGAACCAGGGGGCGGCACAGATACGCAGTATTTT. Translating gives CSVEPGGGTDTQYF.

The CDR3 is CASTLDRGRAGELFF. CDR3 coding DNA: TGTGCCAGCACCTTGGACAGGGGGCGGGCCGGGGAGCTGTTTTTT. The gene calls are TRBV2 and TRBJ2-2; 11 bases are a match to TRBD1. The CDR3 extends over 15 amino acids. The V gene's germline CDR1 is SNHLY and CDR2 FYNNEI. The V segment lost 7 bases and the J segment 6 bases; nucleotides outside the gene matches: 7.

V is TRBV30 and J is TRBJ1-1; no clear D. This CDR3 comprises 13 residues. CDR1 is GTSNPN and CDR2 is SVGIG in the germline V gene (reference sequence). Trimming stripped 3 bases from V and 3 bases from J, with 11 bases between. The CDR3 DNA sequence: TGTGCCTGGAGCCGGGGTTTTGACACTGAAGCTTTCTTT. This codes for CAWSRGFDTEAFF.

J is TRBJ2-3 and V is TRBV10-3; the D is unclear. The CDR3 is made up of 17 amino acids. Germline V gene data show CDR1 as ENHRY and CDR2 as SYGVKD. V was pared by 3 bases and J by 2 bases, with 18 bases between. The CDR3 loop reads CAISDTSGRIPTDTQYF. CDR3 sequence (DNA): TGTGCCATCAGTGACACGTCTGGCCGTATCCCCACAGATACGCAGTATTTT.

The chain is built from TRBV3-1 (or the pseudogene TRBV3-2) and TRBJ1-1, with D maybe TRBD1 (6 bases). V was trimmed by 5 bases and J by 1 base, leaving 11 bases between them. The CDR3 is 14 residues long. The germline CDR1 and CDR2 sequences are LGHDT and YNNKEL (reference sequence). This CDR3 reads CASSYGQRNTEAFF. The CDR3, as DNA: TGTGCCAGCAGCTACGGACAGAGGAACACTGAAGCTTTCTTT.

The sample holds one count of this clone. The V call is TRBV4-1, the J call TRBJ2-7, with 8 bases lining up with TRBD1. This CDR3 is built from 18 residues. Germline values: CDR1 MGHRA, CDR2 YSYEKL. V was clipped by 1 base and J by 0 bases; unmatched bases: 11. The CDR3 nucleotides read TGCGCCAGCAGCCAAGCCGAAATTCGGGGACAGGCCTCCTACGAGCAGTACTTC. It encodes CASSQAEIRGQASYEQYF.